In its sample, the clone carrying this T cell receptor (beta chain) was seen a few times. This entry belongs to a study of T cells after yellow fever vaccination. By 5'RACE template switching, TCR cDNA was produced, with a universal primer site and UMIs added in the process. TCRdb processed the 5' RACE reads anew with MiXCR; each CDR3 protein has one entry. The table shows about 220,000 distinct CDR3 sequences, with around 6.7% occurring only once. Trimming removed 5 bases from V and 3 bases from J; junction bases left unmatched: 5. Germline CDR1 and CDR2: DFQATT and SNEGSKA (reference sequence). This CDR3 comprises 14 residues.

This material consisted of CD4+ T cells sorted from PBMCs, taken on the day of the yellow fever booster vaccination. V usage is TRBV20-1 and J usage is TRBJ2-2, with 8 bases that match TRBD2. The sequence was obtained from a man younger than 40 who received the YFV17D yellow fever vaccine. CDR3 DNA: TGCAGTGCTCAAGCGGGAGACGACACCGGGGAGCTGTTTTTT. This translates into CSAQAGDDTGELFF.